One T cell receptor (beta chain) is described in this entry. Its specificity is not known. Repertoires were generated with immunoSEQ multiplex PCR, while TCRdb's copy carries only in-frame clones and drops some. The table has 250,000 or so clones, more than 85% seen once; the top ten hold 0.55%. The sample belongs to a study of T cell responses to AZD1222 COVID-19 vaccine. Germline V gives CDR1 MNHEY, CDR2 SVGEGT. This CDR3 is built from 12 residues. V was cut by 6 bases and J by 3 bases, with 9 bases left in between. Study outcomes and limitations: None of the repertoires were sampled until the peak T cell response had passed. Baseline testing showed seropositivity in only five to seven AZD1222 recipients.

This receptor was taken from an adult in good health. The source was peripheral blood, collected on day 0 of AZD1222 vaccination. The chain links TRBV6-2 or TRBV6-3 to TRBJ2-7; D not resolved. The CDR3 protein is CASSNGVYEQYF. CDR3 DNA sequence: TGTGCCAGCAGCAACGGAGTCTACGAGCAGTACTTC.